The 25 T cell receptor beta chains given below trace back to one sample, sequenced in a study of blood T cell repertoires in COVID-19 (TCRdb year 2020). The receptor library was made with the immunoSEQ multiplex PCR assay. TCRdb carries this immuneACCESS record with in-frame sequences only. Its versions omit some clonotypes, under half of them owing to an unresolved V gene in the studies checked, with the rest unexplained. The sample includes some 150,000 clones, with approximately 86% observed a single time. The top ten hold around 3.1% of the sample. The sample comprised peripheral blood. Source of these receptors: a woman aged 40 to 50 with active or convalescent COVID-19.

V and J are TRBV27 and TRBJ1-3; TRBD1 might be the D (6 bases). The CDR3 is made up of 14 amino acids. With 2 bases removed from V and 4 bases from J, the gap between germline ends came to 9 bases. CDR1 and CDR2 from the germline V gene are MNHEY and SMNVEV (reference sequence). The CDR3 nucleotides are TGTGCCAGCAGTTTAGTGGGGGCCGGAAACACCATATATTTT. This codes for CASSLVGAGNTIYF.

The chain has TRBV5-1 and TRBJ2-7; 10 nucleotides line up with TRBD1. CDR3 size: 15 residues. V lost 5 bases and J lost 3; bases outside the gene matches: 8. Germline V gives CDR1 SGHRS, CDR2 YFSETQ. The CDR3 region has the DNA TGCGCCAGCAGGTTTGGGACAGGGGCCAACTACGAGCAGTACTTC. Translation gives CASRFGTGANYEQYF.

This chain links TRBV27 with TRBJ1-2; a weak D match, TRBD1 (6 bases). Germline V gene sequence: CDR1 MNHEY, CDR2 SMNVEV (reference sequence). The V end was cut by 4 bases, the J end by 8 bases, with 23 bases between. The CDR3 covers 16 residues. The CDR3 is CASSSIRKTGAWGYTF. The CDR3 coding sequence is TGTGCCAGCAGTTCTATACGAAAGACAGGAGCCTGGGGCTACACCTTC.

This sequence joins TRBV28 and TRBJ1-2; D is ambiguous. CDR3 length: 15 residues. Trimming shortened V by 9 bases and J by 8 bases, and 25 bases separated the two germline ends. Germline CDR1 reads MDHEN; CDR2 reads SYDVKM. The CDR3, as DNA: TGTGCCAGTCTACGGTCGACATCGGGGTCCGCCGGCTACACCTTC. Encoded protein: CASLRSTSGSAGYTF.

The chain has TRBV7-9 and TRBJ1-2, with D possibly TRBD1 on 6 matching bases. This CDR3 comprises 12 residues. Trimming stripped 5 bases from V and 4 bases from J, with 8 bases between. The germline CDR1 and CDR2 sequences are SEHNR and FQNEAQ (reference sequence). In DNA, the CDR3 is TGTGCCAGCAGCCTGGACAGCTATGGCTACACCTTC. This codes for CASSLDSYGYTF.

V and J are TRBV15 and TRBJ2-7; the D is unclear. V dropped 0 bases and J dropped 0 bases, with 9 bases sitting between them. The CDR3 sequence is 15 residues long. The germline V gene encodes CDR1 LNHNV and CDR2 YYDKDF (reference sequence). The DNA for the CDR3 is TGTGCCACCAGCAGAGATCCCGAGTGCTCCTACGAGCAGTACTTC. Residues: CATSRDPECSYEQYF.

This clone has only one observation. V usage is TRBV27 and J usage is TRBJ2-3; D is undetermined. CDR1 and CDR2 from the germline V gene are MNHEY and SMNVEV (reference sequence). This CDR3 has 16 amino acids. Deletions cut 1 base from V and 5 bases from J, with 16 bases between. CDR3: CASSLFVPRAGDTQYF. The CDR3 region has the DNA TGTGCCAGCAGTTTATTCGTCCCCCGTGCCGGAGATACGCAGTATTTT.

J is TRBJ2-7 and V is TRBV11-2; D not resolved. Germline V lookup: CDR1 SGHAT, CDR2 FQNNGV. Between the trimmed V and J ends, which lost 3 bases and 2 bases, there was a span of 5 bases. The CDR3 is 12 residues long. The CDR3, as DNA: TGTGCCAGCAGCTTTGACACCTACGAGCAGTACTTC. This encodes CASSFDTYEQYF. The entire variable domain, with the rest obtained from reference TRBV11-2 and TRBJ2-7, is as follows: EAGVAQSPRYKIIEKRQSVAFWCNPISGHATLYWYQQILGQGPKLLIQFQNNGVVDDSQLPKDRFSAERLKGVDSTLKIQPAKLEDSAVYLCASSFDTYEQYFGPGTRLTVT.

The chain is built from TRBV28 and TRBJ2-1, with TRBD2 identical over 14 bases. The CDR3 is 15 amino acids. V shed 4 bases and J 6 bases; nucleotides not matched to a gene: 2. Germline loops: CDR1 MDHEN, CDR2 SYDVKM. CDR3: CASSSTSGGANEQFF. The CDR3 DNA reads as TGTGCCAGCAGTTCGACTAGCGGGGGGGCCAATGAGCAGTTCTTC. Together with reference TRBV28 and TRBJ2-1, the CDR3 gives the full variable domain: DVKVTQSSRYLVKRTGEKVFLECVQDMDHENMFWYRQDPGLGLRLIYFSYDVKMKEKGDIPEGYSVSREKKERFSLILESASTNQTSMYLCASSSTSGGANEQFFGPGTRLTVL.

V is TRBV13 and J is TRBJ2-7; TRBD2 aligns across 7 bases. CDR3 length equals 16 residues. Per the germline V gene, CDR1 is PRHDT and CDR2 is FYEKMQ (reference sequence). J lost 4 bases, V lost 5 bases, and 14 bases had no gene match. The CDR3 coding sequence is TGTGCCAGCAGCGCGGGACTACCAGCGTTAAAGTACGAGCAGTACTTC. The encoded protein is CASSAGLPALKYEQYF.

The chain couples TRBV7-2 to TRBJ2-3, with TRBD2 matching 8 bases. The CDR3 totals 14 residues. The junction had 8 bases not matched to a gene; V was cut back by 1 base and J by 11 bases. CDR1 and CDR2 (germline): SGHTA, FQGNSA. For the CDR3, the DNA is TGTGCCAGCAGCTTAGGAGCGGGAGCGCGGGTGCAGTATTTT. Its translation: CASSLGAGARVQYF.

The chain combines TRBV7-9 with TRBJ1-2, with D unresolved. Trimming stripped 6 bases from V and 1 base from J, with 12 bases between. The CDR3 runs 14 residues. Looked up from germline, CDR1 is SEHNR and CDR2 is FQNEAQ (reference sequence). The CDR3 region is CASRAGAVNYGYTF. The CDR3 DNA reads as TGTGCCAGCAGGGCGGGCGCCGTTAACTATGGCTACACCTTC. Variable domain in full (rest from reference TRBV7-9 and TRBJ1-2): DTGVSQNPRHKITKRGQNVTFRCDPISEHNRLYWYRQTLGQGPEFLTYFQNEAQLEKSRLLSDRFSAERPKGSFSTLEIQRTEQGDSAMYLCASRAGAVNYGYTFGSGTRLTVV.

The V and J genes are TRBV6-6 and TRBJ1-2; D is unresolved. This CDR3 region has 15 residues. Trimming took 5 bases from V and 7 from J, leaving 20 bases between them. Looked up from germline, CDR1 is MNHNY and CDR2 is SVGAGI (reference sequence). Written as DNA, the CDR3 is TGTGCCAGCAGTCCCCAATTAGGAGCGGTGGCTGGCTACACCTTC. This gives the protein CASSPQLGAVAGYTF.

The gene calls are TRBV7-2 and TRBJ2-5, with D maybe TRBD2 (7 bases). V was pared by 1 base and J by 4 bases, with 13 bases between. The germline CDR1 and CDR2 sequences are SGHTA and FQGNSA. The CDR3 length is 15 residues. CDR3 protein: CASSLVGGPRETQYF. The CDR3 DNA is TGTGCCAGCAGCTTAGTGGGGGGGCCGAGAGAGACCCAGTACTTC. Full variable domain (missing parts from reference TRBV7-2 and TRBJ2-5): GAGVSQSPSNKVTEKGKDVELRCDPISGHTALYWYRQSLGQGLEFLIYFQGNSAPDKSGLPSDRFSAERTGGSVSTLTIQRTQQEDSAVYLCASSLVGGPRETQYFGPGTRLLVL.

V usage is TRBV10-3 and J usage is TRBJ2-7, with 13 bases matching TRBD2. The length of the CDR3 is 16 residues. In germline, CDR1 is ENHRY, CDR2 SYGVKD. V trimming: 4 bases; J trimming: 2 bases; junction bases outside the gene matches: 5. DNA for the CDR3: TGTGCCATCAGTGGGACTAGCGGGAGTACGACCTACGAGCAGTACTTC. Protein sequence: CAISGTSGSTTYEQYF.

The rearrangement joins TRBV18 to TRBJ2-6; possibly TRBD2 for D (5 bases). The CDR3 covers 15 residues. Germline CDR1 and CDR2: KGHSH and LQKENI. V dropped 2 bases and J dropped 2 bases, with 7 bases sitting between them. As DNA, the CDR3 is TGTGCCAGCTCACCAGGGGAGACTGGGGCCAACGTCCTGACTTTC. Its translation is CASSPGETGANVLTF.

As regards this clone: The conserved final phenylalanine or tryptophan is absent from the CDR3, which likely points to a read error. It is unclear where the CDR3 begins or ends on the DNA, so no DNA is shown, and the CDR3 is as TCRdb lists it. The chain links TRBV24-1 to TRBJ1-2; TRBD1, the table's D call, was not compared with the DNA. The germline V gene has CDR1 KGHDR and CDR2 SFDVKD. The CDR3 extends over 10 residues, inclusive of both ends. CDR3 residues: CATSEIQSLY.

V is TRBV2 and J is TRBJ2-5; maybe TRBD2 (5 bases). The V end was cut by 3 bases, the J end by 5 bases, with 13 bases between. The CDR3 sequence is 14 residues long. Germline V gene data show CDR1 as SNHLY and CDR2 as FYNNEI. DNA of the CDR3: TGTGCCAGCAGTGATGGCAGCCCGGGGGAGACCCAGTACTTC. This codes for CASSDGSPGETQYF.

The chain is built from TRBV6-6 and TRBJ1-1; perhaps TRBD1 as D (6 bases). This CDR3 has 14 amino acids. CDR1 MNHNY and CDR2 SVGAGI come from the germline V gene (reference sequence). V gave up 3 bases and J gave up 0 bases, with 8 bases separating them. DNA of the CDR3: TGTGCCAGCAGTTATCAGGGGATGAACACTGAAGCTTTCTTT. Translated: CASSYQGMNTEAFF.

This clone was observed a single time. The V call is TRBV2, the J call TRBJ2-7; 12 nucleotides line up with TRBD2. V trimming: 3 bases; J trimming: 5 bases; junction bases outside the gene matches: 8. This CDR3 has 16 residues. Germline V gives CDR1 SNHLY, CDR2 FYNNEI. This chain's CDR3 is CASSELAGGPYHEQYF. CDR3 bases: TGTGCCAGCAGTGAGCTAGCGGGGGGGCCTTATCACGAGCAGTACTTC.

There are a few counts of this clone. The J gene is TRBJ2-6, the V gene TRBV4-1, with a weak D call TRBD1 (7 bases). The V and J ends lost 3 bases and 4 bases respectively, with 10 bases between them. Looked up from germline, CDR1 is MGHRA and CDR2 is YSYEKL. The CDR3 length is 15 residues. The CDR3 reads CASSQGGQGANVLTF. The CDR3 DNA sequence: TGCGCCAGCAGCCAGGGGGGACAGGGGGCCAACGTCCTGACTTTC.

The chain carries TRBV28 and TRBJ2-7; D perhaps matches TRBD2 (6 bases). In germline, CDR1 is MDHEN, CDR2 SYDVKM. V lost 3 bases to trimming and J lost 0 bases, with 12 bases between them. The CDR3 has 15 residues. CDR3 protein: CASSLGGSGSYEQYF. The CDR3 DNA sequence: TGTGCCAGCAGTTTGGGGGGTAGCGGCTCCTACGAGCAGTACTTC.

The CDR3 region is CASSMRHSNTEAFF. Written as DNA, the CDR3 is TGTGCCAGTAGTATGAGACACAGCAACACTGAAGCTTTCTTT. The chain uses TRBV19 and TRBJ1-1, with D unresolved. The CDR3 runs 14 residues. Per the germline V gene, CDR1 is LNHDA and CDR2 is SQIVND (reference sequence). V gave up 3 bases and J gave up 2 bases, with 10 bases separating them. The variable domain in full, with the rest retrieved from reference TRBV19 and TRBJ1-1, is DGGITQSPKYLFRKEGQNVTLSCEQNLNHDAMYWYRQDPGQGLRLIYYSQIVNDFQKGDIAEGYSVSREKKESFPLTVTSAQKNPTAFYLCASSMRHSNTEAFFGQGTRLTVV.

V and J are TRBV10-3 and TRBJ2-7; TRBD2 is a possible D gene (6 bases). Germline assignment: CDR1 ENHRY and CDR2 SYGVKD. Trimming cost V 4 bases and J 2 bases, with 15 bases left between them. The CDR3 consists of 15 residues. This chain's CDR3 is CAISAGVSGAYEQYF. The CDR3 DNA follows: TGTGCCATCAGTGCGGGGGTTAGTGGGGCCTACGAGCAGTACTTC.

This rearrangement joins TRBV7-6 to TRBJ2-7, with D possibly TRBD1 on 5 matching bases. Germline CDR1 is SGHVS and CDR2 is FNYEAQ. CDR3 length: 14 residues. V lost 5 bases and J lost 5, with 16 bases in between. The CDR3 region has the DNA TGTGCCAGCAGCCCCATGGGAATAGGGGACGAGCAGTACTTC. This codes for CASSPMGIGDEQYF.